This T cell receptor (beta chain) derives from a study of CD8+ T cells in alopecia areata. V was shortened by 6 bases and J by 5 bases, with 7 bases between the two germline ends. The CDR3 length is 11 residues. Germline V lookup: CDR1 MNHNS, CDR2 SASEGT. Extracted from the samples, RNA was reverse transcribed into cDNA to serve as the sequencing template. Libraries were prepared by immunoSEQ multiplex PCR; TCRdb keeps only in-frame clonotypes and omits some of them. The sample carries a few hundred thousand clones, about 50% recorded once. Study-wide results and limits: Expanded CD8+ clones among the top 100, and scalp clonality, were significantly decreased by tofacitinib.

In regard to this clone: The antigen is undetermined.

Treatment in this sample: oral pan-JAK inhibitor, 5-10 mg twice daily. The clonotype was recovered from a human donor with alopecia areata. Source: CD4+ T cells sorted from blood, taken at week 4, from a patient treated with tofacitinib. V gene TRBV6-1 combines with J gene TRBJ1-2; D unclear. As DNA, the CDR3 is TGTGCCAGCAGCCGAGGATATGGCTACACCTTC. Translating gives CASSRGYGYTF.